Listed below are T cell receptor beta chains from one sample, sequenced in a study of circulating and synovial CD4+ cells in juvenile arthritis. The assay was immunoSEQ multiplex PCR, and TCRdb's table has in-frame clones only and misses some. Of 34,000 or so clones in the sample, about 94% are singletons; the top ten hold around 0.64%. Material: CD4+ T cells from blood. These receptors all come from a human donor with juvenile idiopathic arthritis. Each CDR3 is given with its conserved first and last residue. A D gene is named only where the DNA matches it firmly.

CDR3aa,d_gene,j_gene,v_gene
CASSVEPGLAGRGEQFF,TRBD2,TRBJ2-1,TRBV9
CASSAGRGNEQYF,NA,TRBJ2-7,TRBV19
CASSPRGRNTEAFF,NA,TRBJ1-1,TRBV7-3
CASSLPRTSGTGELFF,TRBD2,TRBJ2-2,TRBV5-4
CASSPKLGYQETQYF,NA,TRBJ2-5,TRBV18
CATGQVDVSPLHF,TRBD1,TRBJ1-6,TRBV4-1
CASSPSWGRPGNTIYF,NA,TRBJ1-3,TRBV5-6
CASSLAGTGVNTEAFF,TRBD1,TRBJ1-1,TRBV5-1
CASSPPGGQPQHF,NA,TRBJ1-5,TRBV4-3
CASSQSVGARGEKLFF,NA,TRBJ1-4,TRBV4-2
CASSVGESSGNTIYF,NA,TRBJ1-3,TRBV9
CASSGGQGASGYGYTF,TRBD1,TRBJ1-2,TRBV5-4
CASSPEDSSWGELFF,NA,TRBJ2-2,TRBV5-4
CASSVESETQYF,NA,TRBJ2-5,TRBV2
CASSYTGQTSHSPLHF,TRBD1,TRBJ1-6,TRBV6-5
CASSLARTGPNNSPLHF,TRBD1,TRBJ1-6,TRBV5-4
CASSTSGGTQETQYF,TRBD2,TRBJ2-5,TRBV5-4